The T cell receptor (beta chain) under discussion was sequenced for a study of cytomegalovirus exposure and HLA in healthy donors. The study, taken as a whole, reports: Association of approximately 16,000 TCR beta sequences with HLA alleles was found at 0.05 false discovery rate in a later analysis. About 87% or about 30% of the time was how often most TCR beta V segments were productive, according to an earlier analysis. Some V segments, TRBV6-2 and TRBV6-3 among them, were indistinguishable and were therefore excluded.

The PCR ran on 60 Vbeta and 13 Jbeta primers. Assay: immunoSEQ multiplex PCR; the TCRdb copy retains only in-frame clones and omits some. Of roughly 140,000 clones listed, roughly 80% are singletons. The trim removed 1 base at V and 4 bases at J, leaving 5 bases unmatched. From germline, CDR1 is SEHNR and CDR2 FQNEAQ (reference sequence). This CDR3 is built from 16 residues. Unrecorded immune exposures were likely, despite nominal health at sampling. Worth noting for this clone: Its antigen is unknown.

This sequence was found in a female donor in good health and CMV-seronegative. Sequenced: PBMCs. The chain carries TRBV7-9 and TRBJ2-5, with 11 nucleotides matching TRBD1. Here the CDR3 DNA reads TGTGCCAGCAGCTTAGGTGGACAGGGGGCGGGAGAGACCCAGTACTTC. Its protein is CASSLGGQGAGETQYF.